Presented here are 28 T cell receptor beta chains from one specimen sequenced in a study of Ad26.COV2.S vaccination and SARS-CoV-2 variants. The treatment: about 20 received Ad26.COV2.S at low or high dose, single or two shots; a few received placebo; per-sample allocation not given. The samples date from day 63 after the first vaccine or placebo injection. The repertoire was sequenced with immunoSEQ multiplex PCR; TCRdb's copy has only in-frame clones and lacks some. The sample has about 480,000 clones, 87% seen once. The sample consisted of peripheral blood, taken in a trial of Ad26.COV2.S vaccine versus placebo. The receptors stem from a person aged 18-60 years who received the Ad26.COV2.S COVID-19 vaccine or a placebo.

J is TRBJ2-1 and V is TRBV7-2; a possible D gene is TRBD2 (5 bases). Deletions cut 1 base from V and 0 bases from J, with 10 bases between. CDR3 length: 16 residues. The germline V gene has CDR1 SGHTA and CDR2 FQGNSA. The DNA for the CDR3 is TGTGCCAGCAGCTTAGTGCGAGGGAGCTCCTACAATGAGCAGTTCTTC. Encoded protein: CASSLVRGSSYNEQFF.

This CDR3 reads CASRPTGIWEKLFF. The CDR3 DNA reads TGTGCCAGCAGGCCCACAGGGATTTGGGAAAAACTGTTTTTT. The chain uses TRBV28 and TRBJ1-4, with D tentatively TRBD1 (6 bases). CDR3 length: 14 residues. The germline V gene has CDR1 MDHEN and CDR2 SYDVKM. Trimming took off 6 bases at V and 8 bases at J, with 16 bases between the two ends.

V gene TRBV27 combines with J gene TRBJ2-1; 9 positions match TRBD2. The CDR3 has 14 residues. CDR1 and CDR2 from the germline V gene are MNHEY and SMNVEV (reference sequence). After removal of 10 bases from V and 6 bases from J, the junction contained 10 bases not matched to a gene. The CDR3, as DNA: TGTGCCACTAGTAGCGGGAGTAGGTTCAATGAGCAGTTCTTC. It specifies CATSSGSRFNEQFF.

CDR3 protein: CASSPTGTGAFF. CDR3 nucleotides: TGTGCCAGCAGCCCCACCGGGACTGGCGCTTTCTTT. J is TRBJ1-1 and V is TRBV3-1 (or the pseudogene TRBV3-2), with a possible D match to TRBD1 (5 bases). CDR1 is LGHDT and CDR2 is YNNKEL in the germline V gene (reference sequence). The V and J ends lost 4 bases and 11 bases respectively, with 14 bases between them. CDR3 length equals 12 residues.

The chain combines TRBV27 with TRBJ1-1, with D uncertain. In germline, CDR1 is MNHEY, CDR2 SMNVEV (reference sequence). The CDR3 sequence is 13 residues long. Trimming took 8 bases from V and 5 from J, leaving 15 bases between them. The CDR3 region has the DNA TGTGCCAGCCAATCGCGGAGTAGGACTGAAGCTTTCTTT. It codes for CASQSRSRTEAFF.

The rearrangement joins TRBV27 to TRBJ2-3; the match to TRBD2 covers 9 bases. The CDR3 is made up of 16 amino acids. The V and J ends lost 4 bases and 0 bases, in that order; junction bases with no gene match: 5. CDR1 and CDR2 from the germline V gene are MNHEY and SMNVEV (reference sequence). The CDR3 sequence: CASSSLTSGSTDTQYF. CDR3 DNA sequence: TGTGCCAGCAGTTCCCTGACTAGCGGAAGCACAGATACGCAGTATTTT.

The J gene is TRBJ2-1, the V gene TRBV30; a weak D match, TRBD2 (6 bases). CDR1 is GTSNPN, CDR2 SVGIG, per germline (reference sequence). The CDR3 runs to 14 residues. The V and J ends lost 4 bases and 5 bases respectively, with 15 bases between them. In DNA, the CDR3 is TGTGCCTGGATGAAGCCTTGGGGGGACAATGAGCAGTTCTTC. Protein product: CAWMKPWGDNEQFF.

CDR3 region: CASSLTGEYEQYF. DNA for the CDR3: TGTGCCAGCAGTTTGACAGGGGAATACGAGCAGTACTTC. The chain is built from TRBV6-5 and TRBJ2-7, with 8 bases identical to TRBD1. This CDR3 is 13 amino acids long. The V and J ends lost 4 bases and 4 bases, in that order; junction bases with no gene match: 3. CDR1 is MNHEY, CDR2 SVGAGI, per germline.

The gene calls are TRBV5-4 and TRBJ2-5; tentatively, D is TRBD2 (5 bases). V lost 6 bases and J lost 4, with 10 bases in between. The CDR3 extends over 12 amino acids. Germline values: CDR1 SGHNT, CDR2 YYREEE (reference sequence). CDR3 nucleotide sequence: TGTGCCAGCACCGCGGGTGGAGAGACCCAGTACTTC. It is translated as CASTAGGETQYF.

The rearrangement links TRBV28 to TRBJ2-7; TRBD1 agrees at 7 bases. CDR3 length: 19 residues. Germline trimming cut 5 bases from V and 2 bases from J; bases unmatched to any gene: 21. From germline, CDR1 is MDHEN and CDR2 SYDVKM. The CDR3 here is CASSPDPRQGDPLPYEQYF. CDR3 nucleotides: TGTGCCAGCAGTCCCGATCCTCGACAGGGCGACCCCCTTCCCTACGAGCAGTACTTC.

This clone came up once. The V call is TRBV2, the J call TRBJ2-5, with no clear D. This CDR3 region has 13 residues. Germline CDR1 SNHLY, CDR2 FYNNEI. Trimming took off 5 bases at V and 5 bases at J, with 12 bases between the two ends. The CDR3, as DNA: TGTGCCAGCAGTTCGGGCATGGGGGAGACCCAGTACTTC. Its protein is CASSSGMGETQYF. The full variable domain, with the rest looked up from reference TRBV2 and TRBJ2-5, is EPEVTQTPSHQVTQMGQEVILRCVPISNHLYFYWYRQILGQKVEFLVSFYNNEISEKSEIFDDQFSVERPDGSNFTLKIRSTKLEDSAMYFCASSSGMGETQYFGPGTRLLVL.

This chain links TRBV7-2 with TRBJ2-3; 7 nucleotides match TRBD1. Germline V CDR1 and CDR2: SGHTA, FQGNSA. The length of the CDR3 is 16 residues. V lost 5 bases, J lost 3 bases, and 11 bases stayed unmatched. CDR3 DNA sequence: TGTGCCAGCAGCCAGGGGGTGTCCCGCAAAACAGATACGCAGTATTTT. It encodes CASSQGVSRKTDTQYF.

This clone was detected a few times. For the CDR3, the DNA is TGTGCCACCCAGGCACCTGGAAACACCATATATTTT. Translation gives CATQAPGNTIYF. V usage is TRBV12-3 or TRBV12-4 and J usage is TRBJ1-3; D call uncertain. V was shortened by 10 bases and J by 2 bases, with 9 bases between the two germline ends. The CDR3 extends over 12 amino acids.

The chain recombines TRBV15 with TRBJ1-2; D uncertain. Trimming took 0 bases from V and 4 from J, leaving 6 bases between them. The CDR3 has 13 residues. The germline gives CDR1 LNHNV, CDR2 YYDKDF (reference sequence). CDR3 sequence reads: CATSREASYGYTF. DNA of the CDR3: TGTGCCACCAGCAGAGAAGCTAGCTATGGCTACACCTTC.

The CDR3 bases are TGTGCCAGCAGCGTAGGAGGGGGCGCGGATTCACCCCTCCACTTT. Translation gives CASSVGGGADSPLHF. V is TRBV9 and J is TRBJ1-6; 7 bases agree with TRBD1. This CDR3 spans 15 amino acids. Trimming removed 0 bases from V and 8 bases from J; junction bases left unmatched: 5. The germline gives CDR1 SGDLS, CDR2 YYNGEE.

Turning to this clone: This sample also contains other DNA sequences that code for the same CDR3. This sequence joins TRBV2 and TRBJ1-6; 9 positions agree with TRBD1. The CDR3 consists of 15 residues. Germline CDR1 SNHLY, CDR2 FYNNEI. After removal of 6 bases from V and 5 bases from J, the junction contained 5 bases not matched to a gene. This CDR3 is CASREGQGNNSPLHF. The CDR3 region has the DNA TGTGCCAGCAGGGAGGGACAGGGCAATAATTCACCCCTCCACTTT. Variable domain in full (rest from reference TRBV2 and TRBJ1-6): EPEVTQTPSHQVTQMGQEVILRCVPISNHLYFYWYRQILGQKVEFLVSFYNNEISEKSEIFDDQFSVERPDGSNFTLKIRSTKLEDSAMYFCASREGQGNNSPLHFGNGTRLTVT.

This chain links TRBV5-1 with TRBJ1-2; perhaps TRBD1 as D (5 bases). The CDR3 consists of 15 residues. Germline assignment: CDR1 SGHRS and CDR2 YFSETQ. V lost 0 bases, J lost 6 bases, and 15 bases lay in between. The CDR3 DNA reads as TGCGCCAGCAGCTTGGGTTCAGGGACCTTAGATGGCTACACCTTC. Its protein product is CASSLGSGTLDGYTF.

The chain recombines TRBV7-2 with TRBJ2-7; D gene unclear. The V end was cut by 3 bases, the J end by 4 bases, with 13 bases between. The CDR3 length is 14 residues. The germline gives CDR1 SGHTA, CDR2 FQGNSA. As DNA, the CDR3 is TGTGCCAGCAGCTTGACGATCGAACGATACGAGCAGTACTTC. This gives the protein CASSLTIERYEQYF. The variable domain in full, completed from reference TRBV7-2 and TRBJ2-7, reads GAGVSQSPSNKVTEKGKDVELRCDPISGHTALYWYRQSLGQGLEFLIYFQGNSAPDKSGLPSDRFSAERTGGSVSTLTIQRTQQEDSAVYLCASSLTIERYEQYFGPGTRLTVT.

CDR3 amino acids: CASSFGPKGDSYNEQFF. The CDR3 bases are TGTGCCAGCAGTTTCGGGCCAAAAGGGGACTCCTACAATGAGCAGTTCTTC. The V and J genes are TRBV28 and TRBJ2-1; D perhaps matches TRBD1 (5 bases). V dropped 3 bases and J dropped 0 bases, with 15 bases sitting between them. CDR3 length: 17 residues. Looked up from germline, CDR1 is MDHEN and CDR2 is SYDVKM.

This clone has only a few counts. The genes are TRBV6-2 or TRBV6-3 and TRBJ1-5, with unresolved D. This CDR3 is 14 amino acids long. V was pared by 0 bases and J by 6 bases, with 9 bases between. In germline, CDR1 is MNHEY, CDR2 SVGEGT. The CDR3 sequence: CASSYSLGAQPQHF. DNA for the CDR3: TGTGCCAGCAGTTACTCCTTGGGAGCTCAGCCCCAGCATTTT.

J is TRBJ1-6 and V is TRBV27, with D maybe TRBD1 (5 bases). V was pared by 8 bases and J by 9 bases, with 14 bases between. CDR1 MNHEY and CDR2 SMNVEV come from the germline V gene (reference sequence). CDR3 length equals 13 residues. CDR3 sequence (DNA): TGTGCCAGCGCCTGGGGCGGCAGTTCACCCCTCCACTTT. Residues: CASAWGGSSPLHF.

The chain is built from TRBV19 and TRBJ1-2; D unresolved. The length of the CDR3 is 16 residues. From germline, CDR1 is LNHDA and CDR2 SQIVND (reference sequence). V was shortened by 1 base and J by 3 bases, with 15 bases between the two germline ends. The CDR3 loop is CASSIVGGPPDYGYTF. The CDR3 bases are TGTGCCAGTAGTATAGTTGGCGGACCTCCGGACTATGGCTACACCTTC.

The gene calls are TRBV15 and TRBJ2-1, with a possible D match to TRBD2 (6 bases). Germline CDR1 LNHNV, CDR2 YYDKDF (reference sequence). The CDR3 is made up of 15 amino acids. Trimming pared 7 bases from V and 9 bases from J, leaving 22 bases between. CDR3 in amino acids: CATKVGAGLIGEQFF. In DNA, the CDR3 is TGTGCCACCAAGGTTGGGGCGGGACTGATAGGTGAGCAGTTCTTC.

A few counts support this clone. The chain carries TRBV15 and TRBJ1-5; D may be TRBD1 (6 bases). CDR3 length: 19 residues. The germline V gene encodes CDR1 LNHNV and CDR2 YYDKDF (reference sequence). The ends were cut back, 0 bases at V and 1 base at J, with 19 bases in the middle. In nucleotides, the CDR3 is TGTGCCACCAGCAGAGATCAATTGGGGGCTCTATCGAGCAATCAGCCCCAGCATTTT. Translation: CATSRDQLGALSSNQPQHF.

V is TRBV11-2 and J is TRBJ1-6, with 8 bases identical to TRBD1. Germline V CDR1 and CDR2: SGHAT, FQNNGV. The CDR3 is made up of 11 amino acids. J lost 18 bases, V lost 4 bases, and 5 bases had no gene match. The CDR3: CASSSGQARHF. The CDR3 DNA reads as TGTGCCAGCAGCTCGGGACAGGCCCGCCACTTT.

This clone was seen many times. This sequence joins TRBV2 and TRBJ2-2; D unclear. V was shortened by 1 base and J by 6 bases, with 12 bases between the two germline ends. The CDR3 covers 15 residues. Germline CDR1 reads SNHLY; CDR2 reads FYNNEI. The CDR3 region has the DNA TGTGCCAGCAGTGAAGGTGCGGTTTCTCCCGGGGAGCTGTTTTTT. Its translation: CASSEGAVSPGELFF. The whole variable domain, filled in from reference TRBV2 and TRBJ2-2, reads EPEVTQTPSHQVTQMGQEVILRCVPISNHLYFYWYRQILGQKVEFLVSFYNNEISEKSEIFDDQFSVERPDGSNFTLKIRSTKLEDSAMYFCASSEGAVSPGELFFGEGSRLTVL.

The rearrangement links TRBV6-6 to TRBJ1-6, with D tentatively TRBD1 (6 bases). The CDR3 totals 13 residues. The germline CDR1 and CDR2 sequences are MNHNY and SVGAGI (reference sequence). With 9 bases removed from V and 7 bases from J, the gap between germline ends came to 13 bases. The CDR3 bases are TGTGCCAGTATACAGGGCGGCAATTCACCCCTCCACTTT. The encoded protein is CASIQGGNSPLHF.

The V gene is TRBV7-9, the J gene TRBJ2-7, with D uncertain. The CDR3 runs 15 residues. V gave up 2 bases and J gave up 1 base, with 12 bases separating them. Germline-derived CDR1 and CDR2 are SEHNR and FQNEAQ (reference sequence). The CDR3 DNA sequence: TGTGCCAGCAGCTTAATTACTCCGCTATCCTACGAGCAGTACTTC. Encoded protein: CASSLITPLSYEQYF.